The table lists the clone carrying this T cell receptor (beta chain) with many counts. This CDR3 region has 12 residues. Germline V CDR1 and CDR2: SGHNT, YENEEA. V lost 5 bases to trimming and J lost 14 bases, with 16 bases between them. This sample was included in a study of early T cells in non-severe SARS-CoV-2 infection. Study-level information: From unsorted whole blood, bulk RNA was sequenced, and the chains remained unpaired.

Individually, cDNA molecules had unique molecular identifiers attached to them. TCRdb itself ran the 5' RACE reads through MiXCR, one entry per CDR3 protein. The data contain around 53,000 distinct CDR3 sequences, over 9.5% of them singletons. Input material: whole blood. The sequence was collected from an adult who was a healthcare worker with PCR-confirmed SARS-CoV-2 infection or an uninfected control (not recorded which). The chain links TRBV11-3 to TRBJ2-1, with D perhaps given as TRBD1 or TRBD2 (5 bases each). The CDR3 coding sequence is TGTGCCAGCAGCCCGGGGCAGATTGCTGAGTTCTTC. Encoded protein: CASSPGQIAEFF. Full variable domain (missing parts from reference TRBV11-3 and TRBJ2-1): EAGVVQSPRYKIIEKKQPVAFWCNPISGHNTLYWYLQNLGQGPELLIRYENEEAVDDSQLPKDRFSAERLKGVDSTLKIQPAELGDSAVYLCASSPGQIAEFFGPGTRLTVL.